This T cell receptor beta chain was documented in a study of blood T cell repertoires in COVID-19. Turning to the study itself: PBMCs, B-cell-depleted T cells, or T cells were the source of the cDNA or gDNA that made up the material.

The table lists this clone with a count of one. Residents of about two dozen US areas, aged roughly 18 to 90 years, made up the participants. Which cohort a participant joined came from the clinical history participants gave. The table came from immunoSEQ multiplex PCR; TCRdb's copy has only in-frame clones and leaves some out. The table includes some 400,000 clones, 85% to 90% detected once. Germline CDR1 reads KGHSH; CDR2 reads LQKENI. The CDR3 sequence is 15 residues long. Unmatched junction bases numbered 7, after V lost 1 base and J lost 4 bases. The chain couples TRBV18 to TRBJ2-7, with 7 bases matching TRBD1. The sample taken for sequencing was PBMCs or T cells enriched from blood (not recorded which). This TCR came from a man in his thirties or forties who had recovered from COVID-19. CDR3 coding DNA: TGTGCCAGCTCACCACGGTGGGACAGTTCTTACGAGCAGTACTTC. It is translated as CASSPRWDSSYEQYF.